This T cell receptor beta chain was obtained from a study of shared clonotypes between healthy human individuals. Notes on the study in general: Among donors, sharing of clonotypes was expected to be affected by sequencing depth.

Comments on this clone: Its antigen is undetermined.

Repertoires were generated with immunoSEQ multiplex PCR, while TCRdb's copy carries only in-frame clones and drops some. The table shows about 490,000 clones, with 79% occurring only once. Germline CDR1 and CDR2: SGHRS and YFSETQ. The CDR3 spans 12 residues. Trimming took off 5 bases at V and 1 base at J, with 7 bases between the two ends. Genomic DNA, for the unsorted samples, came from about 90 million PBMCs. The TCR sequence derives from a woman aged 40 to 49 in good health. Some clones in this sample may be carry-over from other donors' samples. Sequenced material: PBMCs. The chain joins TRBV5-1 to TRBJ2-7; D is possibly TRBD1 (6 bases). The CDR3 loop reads CASRGGSYEQYF. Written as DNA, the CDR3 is TGCGCCAGCAGAGGGGGATCCTACGAGCAGTACTTC.